This T cell receptor beta chain was sequenced during a study of T cells after yellow fever vaccination. General observations from the study: Booster sampling recovered most clones from primary vaccination (approximately 97% CD4, roughly 86% CD8).

Germline CDR1 is SQVTM and CDR2 is ANQGSEA. V lost 0 bases, J lost 5 bases, and 7 bases lay in between. This CDR3 has 12 amino acids. 5'RACE template switching produced TCR cDNA carrying a universal primer site and UMIs. Via MiXCR, TCRdb re-called the 5' RACE reads, giving one row per CDR3 protein. Of a few hundred thousand distinct CDR3 sequences detected, around 10% appear once; the ten largest clones hold roughly a sixth. Regarding this clonotype: Its specificity is not known.

This specimen consisted of PBMCs, obtained on the day of the first yellow fever vaccination. The sequence derives from a man aged 18 to 30 who received the YFV17D yellow fever vaccine. The J gene is TRBJ2-5, the V gene TRBV29-1; no reliable D call. The chain's CDR3 is CSVEEGMETQYF. CDR3 coding DNA: TGCAGCGTTGAAGAGGGGATGGAGACCCAGTACTTC.